Below, 5 T cell receptor beta chains from the same sample are listed, as sequenced in a study of shared clonotypes between healthy human individuals. The method was immunoSEQ multiplex PCR; TCRdb's version includes in-frame clones alone and lacks a portion of them. Of approximately 1.9 million clones listed, around 95% were seen once; the top ten hold more than 1.5%. Naive CD8 cells were CD45RO-negative, positively selected for CCR7, excluding terminally differentiated effector memory CD45RA+ cells. The sample comprised naive CD8+ T cells from PBMCs. These receptors all stem from a man aged 18 to 29 in good health. Some clones in this sample may be carry-over from other donors' samples.

The chain employs TRBV10-1 and TRBJ2-7, with 8 positions matching TRBD1. The V segment lost 2 bases and the J segment 5 bases; nucleotides outside the gene matches: 5. The CDR3 loop spans 14 amino acids. CDR1 WNHNN and CDR2 SYGVQD come from the germline V gene (reference sequence). CDR3 DNA: TGCGCCAGCAGTGAGGCGGACAGGGTCAACGAGCAGTACTTC. Translating it yields CASSEADRVNEQYF.

The rearrangement joins TRBV5-6 to TRBJ2-5; possible D gene TRBD2, 6 bases. The CDR3 loop spans 13 amino acids. Trimming removed 6 bases at V and 3 bases at J, with 12 bases between. The germline gives CDR1 SGHDT, CDR2 YYEEEE. CDR3 coding DNA: TGTGCCAGCACCCTATGGGGGGAAGAGACCCAGTACTTC. Protein sequence: CASTLWGEETQYF.

This chain uses TRBV13 with TRBJ2-3, with 7 bases matching TRBD1. V lost 5 bases to trimming and J lost 2 bases; unmatched junction nucleotides: 4. Per the germline V gene, CDR1 is PRHDT and CDR2 is FYEKMQ (reference sequence). The CDR3 runs to 14 residues. The CDR3 coding sequence is TGTGCCAGCAGCCCGACAGGGTACACAGATACGCAGTATTTT. It codes for CASSPTGYTDTQYF.

The chain couples TRBV27 to TRBJ2-1, with 7 bases identical to TRBD2. CDR3 size: 14 residues. The junction had 10 bases not matched to a gene; V was cut back by 5 bases and J by 9 bases. CDR1 is MNHEY, CDR2 SMNVEV, per germline (reference sequence). In nucleotides, the CDR3 is TGTGCCAGCAGTGTGACGGGAGGTTGGACTGAGCAGTTCTTC. This gives the protein CASSVTGGWTEQFF.

A note on this clone: A far larger clone is just one base off, so this is likely a read error. Different DNA sequences within this sample yield the same CDR3. The V call is TRBV28, the J call TRBJ1-5; 10 bases map to TRBD1. Germline-derived CDR1 and CDR2 are MDHEN and SYDVKM. This CDR3 has 20 residues. The CDR3 here is CASSLSFGQGGRIGNQPQHF. CDR3 in DNA: TGTGCCAGCAGTTTATCTTTTGGACAGGGGGGTCGAATTGGCAATCAGCCTCAGCATTTT.